The T cell receptor beta chain under discussion was sequenced for a study of beta chain features in type 1 diabetes. Expressed TCRB transcripts were sequenced because the entire RNA isolate underwent reverse transcription. The repertoire was sequenced with immunoSEQ multiplex PCR; TCRdb's copy has only in-frame clones and lacks some. Among about 40,000 clones listed, approximately 50% were seen once. Study-wide results and caveats: When cDNA is sequenced, cells with high TCR expression could be over-represented. The study found fewer insertions and more deletions at VDJ junctions in type 1 diabetes patients. In all four CD4+ subsets, TCRB CDR3 length was significantly, moderately reduced in type 1 diabetes.

CDR3 size: 17 residues. From germline, CDR1 is SSHAT and CDR2 FNYEAQ (reference sequence). J lost 5 bases, V lost 5 bases, and 10 bases had no gene match. Donors underwent one heparinised blood draw, about 120 mL on average. This clone was recorded a few times. The antigen is unknown. Sequenced material: central memory CD4+ T cells from blood. The sequence was obtained from a young woman in good health. The chain combines TRBV7-7 with TRBJ2-2; 11 nucleotides agree with TRBD1. The CDR3, as DNA: TGTGCCAGCAGCCTCGGACAGGGGGCCGGTGGGACCGGGGAGCTGTTTTTT. Residues: CASSLGQGAGGTGELFF.